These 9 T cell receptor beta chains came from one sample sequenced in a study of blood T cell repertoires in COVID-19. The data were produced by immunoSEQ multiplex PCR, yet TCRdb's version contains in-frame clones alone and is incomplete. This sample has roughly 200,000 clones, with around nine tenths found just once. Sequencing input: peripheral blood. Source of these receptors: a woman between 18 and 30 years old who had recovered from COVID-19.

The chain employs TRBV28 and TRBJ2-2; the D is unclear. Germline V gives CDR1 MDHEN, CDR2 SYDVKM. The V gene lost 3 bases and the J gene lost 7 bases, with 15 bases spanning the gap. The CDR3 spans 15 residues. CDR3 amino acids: CASSFITVPGGELFF. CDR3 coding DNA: TGTGCCAGCAGTTTTATTACGGTCCCCGGCGGGGAGCTGTTTTTT.

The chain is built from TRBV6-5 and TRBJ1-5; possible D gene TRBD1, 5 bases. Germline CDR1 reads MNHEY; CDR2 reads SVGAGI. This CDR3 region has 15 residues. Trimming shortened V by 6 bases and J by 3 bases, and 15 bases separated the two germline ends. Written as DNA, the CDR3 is TGTGCCAGCAGCACCGGGGGGGGGACCAATCAGCCCCAGCATTTT. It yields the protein CASSTGGGTNQPQHF.

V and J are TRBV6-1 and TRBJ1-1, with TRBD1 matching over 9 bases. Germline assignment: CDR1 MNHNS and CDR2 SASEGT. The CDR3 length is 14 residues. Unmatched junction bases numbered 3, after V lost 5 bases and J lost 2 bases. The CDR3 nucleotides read TGTGCCAGCAGTTCGACAGGGGGAAACACTGAAGCTTTCTTT. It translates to CASSSTGGNTEAFF.

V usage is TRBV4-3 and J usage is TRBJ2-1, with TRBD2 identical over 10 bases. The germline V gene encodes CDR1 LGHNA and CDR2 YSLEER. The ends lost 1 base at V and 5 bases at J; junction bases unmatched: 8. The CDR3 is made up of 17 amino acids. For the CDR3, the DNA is TGCGCCAGCAGCCAAGTCTGGACTAGCGGAGCCAACAATGAGCAGTTCTTC. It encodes CASSQVWTSGANNEQFF.

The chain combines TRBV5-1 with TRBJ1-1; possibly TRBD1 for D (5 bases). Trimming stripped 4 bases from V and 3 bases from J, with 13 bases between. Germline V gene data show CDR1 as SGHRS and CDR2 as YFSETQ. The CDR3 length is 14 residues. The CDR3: CASSHRGGDTEAFF. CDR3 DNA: TGCGCCAGCAGCCATAGGGGCGGGGACACTGAAGCTTTCTTT.

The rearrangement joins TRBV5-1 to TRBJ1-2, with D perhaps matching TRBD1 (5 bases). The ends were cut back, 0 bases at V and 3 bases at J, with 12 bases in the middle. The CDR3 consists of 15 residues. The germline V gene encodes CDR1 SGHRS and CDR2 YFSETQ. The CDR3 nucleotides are TGCGCCAGCAGCTTGGCCTCAGGGACTGACTATGGCTACACCTTC. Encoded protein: CASSLASGTDYGYTF.

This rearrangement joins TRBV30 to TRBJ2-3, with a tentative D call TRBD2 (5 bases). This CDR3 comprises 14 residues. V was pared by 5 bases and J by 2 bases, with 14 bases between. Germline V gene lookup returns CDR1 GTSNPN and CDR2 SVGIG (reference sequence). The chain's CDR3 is CAWLDRGTTDTQYF. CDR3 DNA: TGTGCCTGGCTGGACCGGGGTACCACAGATACGCAGTATTTT.

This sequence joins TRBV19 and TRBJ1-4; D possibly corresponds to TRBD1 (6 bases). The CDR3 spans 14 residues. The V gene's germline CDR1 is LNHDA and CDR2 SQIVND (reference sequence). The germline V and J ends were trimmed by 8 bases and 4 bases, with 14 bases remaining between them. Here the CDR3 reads CASCPTGNNEKLFF. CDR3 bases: TGTGCCAGTTGCCCCACAGGGAATAATGAAAAACTGTTTTTT.

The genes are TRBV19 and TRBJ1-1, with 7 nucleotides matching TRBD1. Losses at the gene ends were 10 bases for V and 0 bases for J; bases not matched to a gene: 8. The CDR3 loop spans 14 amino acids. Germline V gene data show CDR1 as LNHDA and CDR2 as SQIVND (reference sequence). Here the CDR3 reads CATQGGRMNTEAFF. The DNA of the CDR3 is TGTGCCACCCAGGGGGGTCGCATGAACACTGAAGCTTTCTTT.